This is a list of T cell receptor beta chains from one sample in a study of post-analysis software for immune sequencing data. TCRdb ran MiXCR on the PCR reads and lists one entry per CDR3 protein. This repertoire shows about 500,000 distinct CDR3 sequences, around 40% found once; its top ten account for about 12%. Specimen: blood. Receptors were obtained from a girl aged 5 to 17 with multiple sclerosis. The CDR3 runs from the conserved cysteine through the conserved F or W. A D gene is named only where the DNA matches it firmly. Rows may omit the clone size; those that give it use once, few, many or a size class.

abundance	v_gene	d_gene	j_gene	CDR3aa	CDR3nt
NA	TRBV9	TRBD2	TRBJ2-5	CASSVGLAAEDETQYF	TGTGCCAGCAGCGTTGGACTAGCGGCAGAGGACGAGACCCAGTACTTC
few	TRBV4-2	NA	TRBJ2-3	CASSQEHRTDTQYF	TGTGCCAGCAGCCAAGAACACCGCACAGATACGCAGTATTTT
NA	TRBV10-1	TRBD2	TRBJ2-1	CASSDQSGRGKQFF	TGCGCCAGCAGTGATCAAAGCGGGAGGGGGAAGCAGTTCTTC
NA	TRBV28	NA	TRBJ2-7	CASSLPAYEQYF	TGTGCCAGCAGTTTACCGGCCTACGAGCAGTACTTC
NA	TRBV20-1	NA	TRBJ2-1	CSACYLAPVYNEQFF	TGCAGTGCTTGCTACCTAGCGCCTGTCTACAATGAGCAGTTCTTC
NA	TRBV29-1	NA	TRBJ2-7	CSARAGLHEQYF	TGCAGCGCCAGGGCAGGTCTCCACGAGCAGTACTTC
NA	TRBV28	NA	TRBJ1-1	CASSLGRITEAFF	TGTGCCAGCAGTTTAGGGCGGATCACTGAAGCTTTCTTT
NA	TRBV5-1	NA	TRBJ1-5	CASSPLEGNQPQHF	TGCGCCAGCAGCCCCTTGGAGGGCAATCAGCCCCAGCATTTT
NA	TRBV5-4	NA	TRBJ1-4	CASSLDRISEKLFF	TGTGCCAGCAGCTTGGACAGGATCTCTGAAAAACTGTTTTTT
few	TRBV11-1	NA	TRBJ2-1	CASSPLGNEQFF	TGTGCCAGCAGCCCTCTTGGGAATGAGCAGTTCTTC
many	TRBV27	TRBD2	TRBJ2-1	CASSFGGLAGEQFF	TGTGCCAGCAGTTTTGGGGGACTAGCCGGTGAGCAGTTCTTC
once	TRBV4-1	TRBD1	TRBJ1-5	CASSTGVAGGFNQPQHF	TGCGCCAGCAGCACAGGGGTGGCAGGGGGCTTTAATCAGCCCCAGCATTTT
NA	TRBV18	NA	TRBJ1-1	CASSQSKNTEAFF	TGTGCCAGCTCCCAATCTAAGAACACTGAAGCTTTCTTT
NA	TRBV10-3	TRBD2	TRBJ2-1	CATISGGYNEQFF	TGTGCCACGATTTCGGGGGGGTACAATGAGCAGTTCTTC
NA	TRBV20-1	NA	TRBJ2-1	CSAGGHNEQFF	TGCAGTGCTGGAGGGCACAATGAGCAGTTCTTC
NA	TRBV7-9	TRBD2	TRBJ2-5	CASSPSVGRTSGNQETQYF	TGTGCCAGCAGCCCCTCCGTGGGCCGAACTAGCGGGAACCAAGAGACCCAGTACTTC
NA	TRBV9	NA	TRBJ1-6	CASSVAGLTLHF	TGTGCCAGCAGCGTAGCGGGATTGACCCTCCACTTT
few	TRBV20-1	TRBD2	TRBJ2-3	CSARPGTSADTQYF	TGCAGTGCTAGGCCCGGGACTAGCGCAGATACGCAGTATTTT
NA	TRBV12-5	NA	TRBJ1-2	CASGWEQGTNYGYTF	TGTGCTAGTGGTTGGGAACAGGGAACTAACTATGGCTACACCTTC
once	TRBV28	NA	TRBJ1-6	CASSLSGISPLHF	TGTGCCAGCAGTTTAAGTGGAATTTCACCCCTCCACTTT
NA	TRBV27	NA	TRBJ1-3	CASSLTPGNTIYF	TGTGCCAGCAGTTTGACACCCGGAAACACCATATATTTT
NA	TRBV7-2	NA	TRBJ2-3	CASKKDTSTDTQYF	TGTGCCAGCAAGAAAGACACTAGCACAGATACGCAGTATTTT
NA	TRBV20-1	NA	TRBJ2-5	CSARLQTSTETQYF	TGCAGTGCTAGGCTCCAGACCTCAACGGAGACCCAGTACTTC
NA	TRBV11-2	TRBD2	TRBJ2-5	CASSSIAGVGNEQYF	TGTGCCAGCAGCTCTATAGCGGGAGTGGGCAATGAGCAGTACTTC
NA	TRBV3-1	NA	TRBJ2-5	CASSQDTGNQETQYF	TGTGCCAGCAGCCAAGATACAGGCAACCAAGAGACCCAGTACTTC
NA	TRBV7-9	NA	TRBJ1-1	CASSLSTDTVKGFF	TGTGCCAGCAGCTTAAGTACGGATACCGTCAAAGGTTTCTTT
NA	TRBV7-3	NA	TRBJ1-1	CASLAWNTEAFF	TGTGCCAGCCTTGCGTGGAACACTGAAGCTTTCTTT
few	TRBV28	NA	TRBJ2-1	CASSPYDMRNEQFF	TGTGCCAGCAGTCCTTATGACATGAGAAATGAGCAGTTCTTC
few	TRBV4-1	TRBD2	TRBJ2-4	CASSQEPGEGNIQYF	TGCGCCAGCAGCCAAGAACCTGGGGAGGGAAACATTCAGTACTTC
NA	TRBV4-1	NA	TRBJ1-2	CASSQVMNDAGKLGGYTF	TGCGCCAGCAGCCAAGTTATGAACGACGCAGGGAAATTAGGTGGCTACACCTTC
few	TRBV20-1	TRBD2	TRBJ2-7	CSARDSGTPRDEQYF	TGCAGTGCTAGAGATAGCGGGACGCCGAGGGACGAGCAGTACTTC
NA	TRBV11-2	NA	TRBJ2-7	CASSLSGIDYEQYF	TGTGCCAGCAGCTTGTCAGGGATCGACTACGAGCAGTACTTC
few	TRBV4-2	TRBD2	TRBJ2-1	CASSQSSSGSMDEQFF	TGTGCCAGCAGCCAATCCTCTAGCGGGAGCATGGATGAGCAGTTCTTC
NA	TRBV28	NA	TRBJ1-1	CASSSGGRGTEAFF	TGTGCCAGCAGTTCCGGGGGGAGGGGCACTGAAGCTTTCTTT
NA	TRBV20-1	NA	TRBJ2-3	CSARETYTDTQYF	TGCAGTGCTAGAGAGACTTACACAGATACGCAGTATTTT
NA	TRBV6-6	NA	TRBJ2-1	CASSYGGAMGDEQFF	TGTGCCAGCAGTTACGGGGGGGCGATGGGGGATGAGCAGTTCTTC
NA	TRBV5-1	TRBD2	TRBJ2-7	CASSSRGGNSYEQYF	TGCGCCAGCAGCTCCCGCGGGGGAAACTCCTACGAGCAGTACTTC
few	TRBV29-1	NA	TRBJ1-5	CSVGSGGPGSNQPQHF	TGCAGCGTCGGATCCGGGGGGCCCGGGAGCAATCAGCCCCAGCATTTT
NA	TRBV28	TRBD1	TRBJ2-7	CASRPWGQGSYEQYF	TGTGCCAGCAGACCGTGGGGACAGGGTTCCTACGAGCAGTACTTC
few	TRBV20-1	TRBD1	TRBJ2-3	CSALTGGTSDTQYF	TGCAGTGCTCTGACAGGGGGCACCTCCGATACGCAGTATTTT
few	TRBV20-1	TRBD2	TRBJ2-5	CSARPTSGNQETQYF	TGCAGTGCTAGACCGACTAGCGGAAACCAAGAGACCCAGTACTTC
NA	TRBV5-1	TRBD1	TRBJ2-7	CASSLDRVREQYF	TGCGCCAGCAGCCTGGACAGGGTTCGCGAGCAGTACTTC
NA	TRBV6-1	NA	TRBJ1-2	CASKLGEGSGWGYTF	TGTGCCAGCAAGCTAGGGGAGGGCTCAGGTTGGGGCTACACCTTC